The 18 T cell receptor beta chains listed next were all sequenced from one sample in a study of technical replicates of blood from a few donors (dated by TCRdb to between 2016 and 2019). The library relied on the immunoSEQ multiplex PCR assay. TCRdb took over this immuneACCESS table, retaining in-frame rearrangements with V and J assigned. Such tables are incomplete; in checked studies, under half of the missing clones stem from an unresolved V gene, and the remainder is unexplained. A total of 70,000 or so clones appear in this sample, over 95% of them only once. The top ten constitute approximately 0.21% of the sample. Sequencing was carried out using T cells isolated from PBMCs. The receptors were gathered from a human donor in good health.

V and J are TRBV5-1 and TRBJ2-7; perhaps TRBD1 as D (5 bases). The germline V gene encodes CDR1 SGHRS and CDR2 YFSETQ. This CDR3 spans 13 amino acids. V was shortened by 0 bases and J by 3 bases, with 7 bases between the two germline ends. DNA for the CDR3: TGCGCCAGCAGCTTGGGACAGTACTACGAGCAGTACTTC. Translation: CASSLGQYYEQYF.

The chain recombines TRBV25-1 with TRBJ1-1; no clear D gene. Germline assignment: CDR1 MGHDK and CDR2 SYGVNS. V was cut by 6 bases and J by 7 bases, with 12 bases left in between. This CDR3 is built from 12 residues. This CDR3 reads CASSLEAFEAFF. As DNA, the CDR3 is TGTGCCAGCAGCTTAGAGGCATTTGAAGCTTTCTTT.

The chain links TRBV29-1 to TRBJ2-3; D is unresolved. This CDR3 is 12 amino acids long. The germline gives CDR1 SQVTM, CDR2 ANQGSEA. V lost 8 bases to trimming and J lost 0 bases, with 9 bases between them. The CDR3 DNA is TGCAGCCTTGCTACTAGCACAGATACGCAGTATTTT. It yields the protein CSLATSTDTQYF.

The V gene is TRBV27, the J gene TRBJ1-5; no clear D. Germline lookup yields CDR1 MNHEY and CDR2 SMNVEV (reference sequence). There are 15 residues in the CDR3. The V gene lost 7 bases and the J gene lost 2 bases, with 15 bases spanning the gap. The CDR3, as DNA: TGTGCCAGCAAGATAGCGGGTAGTCGCAATCAGCCCCAGCATTTT. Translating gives CASKIAGSRNQPQHF.

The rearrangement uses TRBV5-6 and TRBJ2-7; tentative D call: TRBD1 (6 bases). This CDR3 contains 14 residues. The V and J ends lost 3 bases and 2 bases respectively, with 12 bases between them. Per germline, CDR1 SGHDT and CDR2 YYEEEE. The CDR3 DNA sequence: TGTGCCAGCAGCTCGTCCGGGACACCCTACGAGCAGTACTTC. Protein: CASSSSGTPYEQYF.

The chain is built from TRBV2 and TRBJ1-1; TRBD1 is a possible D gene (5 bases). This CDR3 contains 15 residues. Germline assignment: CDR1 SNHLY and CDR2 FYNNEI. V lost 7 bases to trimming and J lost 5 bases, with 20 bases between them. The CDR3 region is CASNPGQGVYTEAFF. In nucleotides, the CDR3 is TGTGCCAGCAACCCCGGACAAGGTGTTTATACTGAAGCTTTCTTT.

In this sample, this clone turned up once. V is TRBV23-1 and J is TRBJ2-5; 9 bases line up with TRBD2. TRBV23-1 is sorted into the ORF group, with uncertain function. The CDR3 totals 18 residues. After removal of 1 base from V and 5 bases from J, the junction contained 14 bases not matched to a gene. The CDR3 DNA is TGCGCCAGCAGTCAATTTGGTTCCCTAGCGGGGAGCCGGGAGACCCAGTACTTC. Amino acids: CASSQFGSLAGSRETQYF.

This CDR3 is CASSGLGQGVSNSYEQYF. CDR3 bases: TGTGCCAGCAGTGGTTTAGGTCAGGGGGTTTCAAACTCCTACGAGCAGTACTTC. V usage is TRBV2 and J usage is TRBJ2-7; 7 bases match TRBD1. Germline-derived CDR1 and CDR2 are SNHLY and FYNNEI. This CDR3 is built from 18 residues. V trimming: 4 bases; J trimming: 0 bases; junction bases outside the gene matches: 15.

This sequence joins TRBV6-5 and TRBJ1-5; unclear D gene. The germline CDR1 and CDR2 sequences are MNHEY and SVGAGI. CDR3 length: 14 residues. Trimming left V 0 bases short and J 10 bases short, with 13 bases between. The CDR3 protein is CASSYSEGTGPQHF. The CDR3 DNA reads TGTGCCAGCAGTTACTCTGAGGGAACGGGTCCCCAGCATTTT.

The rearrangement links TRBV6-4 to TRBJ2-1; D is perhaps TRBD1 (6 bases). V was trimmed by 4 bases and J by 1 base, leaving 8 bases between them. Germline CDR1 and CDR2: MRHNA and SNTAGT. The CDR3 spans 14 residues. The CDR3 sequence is CASSADRSYNEQFF. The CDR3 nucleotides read TGTGCCAGCAGTGCCGACAGGTCCTACAATGAGCAGTTCTTC.

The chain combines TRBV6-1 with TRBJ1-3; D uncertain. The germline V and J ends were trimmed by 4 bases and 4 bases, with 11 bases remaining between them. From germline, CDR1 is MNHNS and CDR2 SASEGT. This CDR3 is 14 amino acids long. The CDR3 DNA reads TGTGCCAGCAGTGTGGACTTGGGAGGAAACACCATATATTTT. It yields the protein CASSVDLGGNTIYF.

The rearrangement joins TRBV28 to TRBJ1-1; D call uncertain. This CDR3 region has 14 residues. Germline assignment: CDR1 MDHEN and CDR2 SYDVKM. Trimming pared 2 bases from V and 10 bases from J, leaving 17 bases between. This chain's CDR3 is CASSLMYRLRLAFF. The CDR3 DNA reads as TGTGCCAGCAGTTTAATGTATAGGCTGCGGTTAGCTTTCTTT.

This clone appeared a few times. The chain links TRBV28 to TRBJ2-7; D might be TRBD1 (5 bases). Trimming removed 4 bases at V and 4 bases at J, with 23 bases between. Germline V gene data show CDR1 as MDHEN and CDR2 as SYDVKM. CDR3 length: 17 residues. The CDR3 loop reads CASSYLVAGKNGYEQYF. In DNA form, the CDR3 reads TGTGCCAGCAGTTACTTAGTTGCAGGGAAGAATGGTTACGAGCAGTACTTC.

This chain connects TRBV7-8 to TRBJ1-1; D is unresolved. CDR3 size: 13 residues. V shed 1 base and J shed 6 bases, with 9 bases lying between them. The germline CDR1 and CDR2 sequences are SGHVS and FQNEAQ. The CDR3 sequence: CASSLGRSAEAFF. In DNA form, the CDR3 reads TGTGCCAGCAGCTTAGGCAGGTCGGCTGAAGCTTTCTTT.

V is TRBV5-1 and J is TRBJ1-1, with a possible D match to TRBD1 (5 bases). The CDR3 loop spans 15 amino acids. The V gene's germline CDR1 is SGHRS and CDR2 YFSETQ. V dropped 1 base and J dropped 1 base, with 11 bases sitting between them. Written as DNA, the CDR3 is TGCGCCAGCAGCTTGAATTCGGGGGGGAACACTGAAGCTTTCTTT. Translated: CASSLNSGGNTEAFF.

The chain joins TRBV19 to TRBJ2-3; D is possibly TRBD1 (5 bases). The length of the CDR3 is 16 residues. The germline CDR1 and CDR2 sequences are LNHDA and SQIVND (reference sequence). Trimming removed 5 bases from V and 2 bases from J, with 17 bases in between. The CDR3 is CASSVPWTPHTDTQYF. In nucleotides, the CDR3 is TGTGCCAGTAGTGTCCCTTGGACACCTCACACAGATACGCAGTATTTT.

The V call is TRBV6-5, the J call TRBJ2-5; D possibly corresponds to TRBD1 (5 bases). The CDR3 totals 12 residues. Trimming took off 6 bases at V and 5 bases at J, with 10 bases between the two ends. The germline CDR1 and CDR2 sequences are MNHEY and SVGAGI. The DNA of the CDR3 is TGTGCCAGCAGGTCAGGGTTGGAGACCCAGTACTTC. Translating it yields CASRSGLETQYF.

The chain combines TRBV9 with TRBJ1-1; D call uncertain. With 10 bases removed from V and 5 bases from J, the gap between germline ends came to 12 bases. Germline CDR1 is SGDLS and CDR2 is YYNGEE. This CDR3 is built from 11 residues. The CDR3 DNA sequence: TGTGCCCATAGACGGGGAACTGAAGCTTTCTTT. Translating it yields CAHRRGTEAFF.